A selection of T cell receptor beta chains follows, all from one sample in a study of T cell repertoires in cytomegalovirus infection. TCRdb itself ran the reads through MiXCR, one entry per CDR3 protein. The data show 150,000 to 200,000 distinct CDR3 sequences, with roughly 9.8% seen just once and about 5% held by the top ten. The sequenced material came from PBMCs. These receptors all come from a human donor in good health (CMV status not recorded). Some clones in this sample may be carry-over from other donors' samples. CDR3s include the opening cysteine and the closing phenylalanine or tryptophan. Fields, in order: V gene, D gene, J gene, CDR3 protein. The D gene is left open where the match is weak.

TRBV12-3/TRBV12-4	-	TRBJ1-1	CASSPRGLNTEAFF
TRBV20-1	TRBD2	TRBJ2-1	CSARDPHGRFYNEQFF
TRBV19	-	TRBJ2-3	CASSIGTTTDTQYF
TRBV30	-	TRBJ1-5	CAWSPGPSGGSNQPQHF
TRBV7-9	TRBD1	TRBJ1-5	CASSSSDRGDQPQHF
TRBV5-6	TRBD1	TRBJ1-4	CASSLGSPGTGGEKLFF
TRBV6-2/TRBV6-3	-	TRBJ2-1	CASSPDSHNEQFF
TRBV6-5	-	TRBJ2-7	CASSYPGSYEQYF
TRBV12-3/TRBV12-4	-	TRBJ1-1	CASTLPLLNTEAFF
TRBV3-1	-	TRBJ2-7	CASSLRHGGSYEQYF